The rows below give T cell receptor beta chains drawn from one sample of a study of blood T cells in healthy people across ages. MiXCR was run by TCRdb on the 5' RACE reads, yielding one entry per CDR3 protein. In the table there are 720,000 or so distinct CDR3 sequences, about 43% of which are singletons. Sequencing was performed on blood. All receptors come from an elderly man in good health. CDR3s include the opening cysteine and the closing phenylalanine or tryptophan. Each record gives: V gene, J gene, clone size, D gene, CDR3 protein, CDR3 DNA. The D gene is left open where the match is weak. Clone size is stated in some rows and not others, as once, few, many or a class when expanded.

TRBV7-2,TRBJ2-1,few,-,CASSLAGVSDEQFF,TGTGCCAGCAGCTTAGCGGGAGTGAGTGATGAGCAGTTCTTC
TRBV29-1,TRBJ2-7,-,TRBD2,CSVGAGDSYEQYF,TGCAGCGTTGGGGCGGGAGACTCCTACGAGCAGTACTTC
TRBV19,TRBJ2-4,-,TRBD2,CASSIGPGLAGVNEQYF,TGTGCCAGTAGTATCGGCCCGGGACTAGCGGGGGTCAATGAGCAGTACTTC
TRBV5-1,TRBJ2-7,-,-,CASSPALLATTGNEQYF,TGCGCCAGCAGCCCAGCCCTTCTAGCCACGACGGGCAATGAGCAGTACTTC
TRBV20-1,TRBJ2-7,few,TRBD2,CSALLTSGPYEQYF,TGCAGTGCTTTATTGACTAGCGGACCCTACGAGCAGTACTTC
TRBV29-1,TRBJ2-7,many,-,CSVDTGKGTYEQYF,TGCAGCGTTGATACGGGGAAGGGAACTTACGAGCAGTACTTC
TRBV20-1,TRBJ2-5,-,TRBD2,CSARRLAGDSNEQYF,TGCAGTGCCCGTCGACTAGCGGGAGATTCGAATGAGCAGTACTTC
TRBV11-2,TRBJ2-4,few,-,CASSLFVRQKNIQYF,TGTGCCAGCAGCTTATTTGTAAGGCAAAAAAACATTCAGTACTTC
TRBV6-2/TRBV6-3,TRBJ2-7,-,TRBD2,CASLTSGRAIEQYF,TGTGCCAGCCTGACTAGCGGGAGGGCCATCGAGCAGTACTTC
TRBV6-2/TRBV6-3,TRBJ2-6,few,-,CASSYSMGGASGANVLTF,TGTGCCAGCAGTTACTCGATGGGGGGGGCATCTGGGGCCAACGTCCTGACTTTC
TRBV27,TRBJ2-6,-,-,CASSLWDISSGASVLTF,TGTGCCAGCAGTTTATGGGACATTAGCTCTGGGGCCAGCGTCCTGACTTTC
TRBV7-9,TRBJ1-6,-,TRBD1,CASSPADRLSSPLHF,TGTGCCAGCAGCCCCGCGGACAGGTTGAGTTCACCCCTCCACTTT
TRBV20-1,TRBJ2-3,few,-,CSASRDAIADTQYF,TGCAGTGCTAGCCGGGACGCCATCGCCGATACGCAGTATTTT
TRBV4-1,TRBJ2-5,-,-,CASSQWTGFQRKYQETQYF,TGCGCCAGCAGCCAATGGACGGGCTTTCAAAGAAAGTACCAAGAGACCCAGTACTTC
TRBV7-6,TRBJ2-3,-,TRBD2,CASSLNGGSRFTDTQYF,TGTGCCAGCAGCTTAAATGGCGGGAGCCGATTCACAGATACGCAGTATTTT
TRBV7-2,TRBJ2-3,-,-,CASSLPSSTDTQYF,TGTGCCAGCAGCTTACCCTCTAGCACAGATACGCAGTATTTT
TRBV6-2/TRBV6-3,TRBJ2-5,few,-,CASSVQGGKETQYF,TGTGCCAGCAGTGTACAGGGAGGTAAAGAGACCCAGTACTTC
TRBV9,TRBJ2-1,few,-,CASSVGQGSYNEQFF,TGTGCCAGCAGCGTAGGGCAGGGTAGCTACAATGAGCAGTTCTTC
TRBV7-2,TRBJ1-2,few,-,CASSLWVGRGANYGYTF,TGTGCCAGCAGCTTATGGGTAGGGCGGGGAGCTAACTATGGCTACACCTTC
TRBV6-2/TRBV6-3,TRBJ2-5,few,-,CASSYSSVQGQLETQYF,TGTGCCAGCAGTTACAGTTCGGTCCAGGGGCAATTGGAGACCCAGTACTTC
TRBV6-2/TRBV6-3,TRBJ1-1,-,-,CASRRVIQGVNGEAFF,TGTGCCAGCAGGCGCGTAATCCAGGGAGTGAATGGTGAAGCTTTCTTT
TRBV11-3,TRBJ2-5,few,TRBD2,CASSGGLGETQYF,TGTGCCAGCAGCGGGGGACTAGGAGAGACCCAGTACTTC
TRBV30,TRBJ2-5,-,-,CAWSDLRQETQYF,TGTGCCTGGAGTGATTTGAGGCAAGAGACCCAGTACTTC
TRBV7-9,TRBJ1-2,-,TRBD1,CASSPGPDRGNGYTF,TGTGCCAGCAGCCCTGGACCTGACAGGGGCAACGGCTACACCTTC
TRBV4-2,TRBJ2-1,-,TRBD2,CARSQVDLAGGSKNEQFF,TGTGCCAGAAGCCAAGTTGATCTAGCGGGGGGGTCTAAAAATGAGCAGTTCTTC
TRBV7-9,TRBJ2-6,few,TRBD1,CASSLGRQGSGANVLTF,TGTGCCAGCAGCTTAGGCCGACAGGGTTCAGGGGCCAACGTCCTGACTTTC
TRBV29-1,TRBJ2-7,-,-,CSANFGANEQYF,TGCAGCGCAAATTTCGGGGCCAACGAGCAGTACTTC
TRBV12-3/TRBV12-4,TRBJ1-5,-,-,CASSLGGWQPQHF,TGTGCCAGCAGTTTAGGGGGCTGGCAGCCCCAGCATTTT
TRBV12-3/TRBV12-4,TRBJ2-1,-,TRBD1,CASRNLDRGGEQFF,TGTGCCAGCAGGAACTTAGACAGGGGTGGTGAGCAGTTCTTC
TRBV6-2/TRBV6-3,TRBJ2-1,few,TRBD2,CASKHLGLTGTYNEQFF,TGTGCCAGCAAGCATCTGGGACTAACGGGGACGTACAATGAGCAGTTCTTC
TRBV6-2/TRBV6-3,TRBJ2-5,-,TRBD2,CATEWAGRVQYF,TGTGCCACCGAATGGGCAGGGAGGGTGCAGTACTTC
TRBV4-2,TRBJ2-3,-,-,CASSQALQGASMGTQYF,TGTGCCAGCAGCCAAGCCTTACAGGGCGCTTCCATGGGTACGCAGTATTTT
TRBV5-5,TRBJ2-3,-,TRBD1,CASSRTGYTDTQYF,TGTGCCAGCAGCCGGACAGGCTACACAGATACGCAGTATTTT
TRBV11-2,TRBJ2-1,-,TRBD2,CASSLGGGRDLNEQFF,TGTGCCAGCAGCTTAGGCGGCGGGAGGGACCTCAATGAGCAGTTCTTC
TRBV6-2/TRBV6-3,TRBJ2-5,many,-,CASRTAVRAAETQYF,TGTGCCAGCCGAACTGCGGTGAGGGCCGCGGAGACCCAGTACTTC
TRBV5-6,TRBJ2-5,few,-,CASSSLTVRIQETQYF,TGTGCCAGCAGCTCCTTGACGGTGAGGATACAAGAGACCCAGTACTTC
TRBV3-1,TRBJ2-5,few,-,CASSLQRLVARETQYF,TGTGCCAGCAGCCTCCAACGACTAGTGGCAAGGGAGACCCAGTACTTC
TRBV5-1,TRBJ2-7,-,-,CASRSRVGPSYEQYF,TGCGCCAGCCGGTCACGCGTGGGACCTTCCTACGAGCAGTACTTC
TRBV27,TRBJ2-5,few,-,CASSSGFETQYF,TGTGCCAGCAGTTCGGGTTTCGAGACCCAGTACTTC
TRBV5-1,TRBJ2-1,many,-,CASSLQSEYLFF,TGCGCCAGCAGCCTACAATCCGAATATCTGTTCTTC
TRBV28,TRBJ1-2,many,TRBD1,CASALGTVRTYGYTF,TGTGCCAGCGCCCTGGGGACAGTTCGAACGTATGGCTACACCTTC
TRBV29-1,TRBJ1-2,many,TRBD1,CSVEDPDRALYGYTF,TGCAGCGTTGAAGACCCCGACAGGGCCCTCTATGGCTACACCTTC